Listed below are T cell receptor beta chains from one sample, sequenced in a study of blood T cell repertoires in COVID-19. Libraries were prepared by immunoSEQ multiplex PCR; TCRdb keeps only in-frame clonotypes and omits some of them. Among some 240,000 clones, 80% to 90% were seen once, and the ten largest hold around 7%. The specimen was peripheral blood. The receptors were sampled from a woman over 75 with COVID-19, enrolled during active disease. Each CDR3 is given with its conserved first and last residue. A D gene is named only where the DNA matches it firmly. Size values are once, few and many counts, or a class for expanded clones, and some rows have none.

CASSPSGQNTEAFF	TGTGCCAGCAGCCCCTCCGGACAGAACACTGAAGCTTTCTTT	NA	NA	TRBV7-3	TRBJ1-1
CASSDGAGGTQYF	TGTGCCAGCAGTGATGGGGCCGGGGGGACCCAGTACTTC	NA	NA	TRBV2	TRBJ2-5
CASGTDSSYEQYF	TGTGCCAGCGGGACAGACTCTTCATACGAGCAGTACTTC	once	NA	TRBV10-3	TRBJ2-7
CASSQEERSTDTQYF	TGCGCCAGCAGCCAAGAAGAGCGGAGCACAGATACGCAGTATTTT	once	NA	TRBV4-1	TRBJ2-3
CASSVGGSYNEQFF	TGCGCCAGCAGCGTTGGGGGGTCCTACAATGAGCAGTTCTTC	NA	NA	TRBV5-1	TRBJ2-1
CASSLENEQYF	TGTGCCAGCAGTCTGGAGAACGAGCAGTACTTC	NA	NA	TRBV6-6	TRBJ2-7
CANSRDRGKEQYF	TGTGCCAACTCCCGGGACAGGGGGAAGGAGCAGTACTTC	NA	TRBD1	TRBV2	TRBJ2-7
CASSETAGGRTDTQYF	TGCGCCAGCAGTGAGACAGCGGGGGGCCGCACAGATACGCAGTATTTT	once	TRBD2	TRBV10-1	TRBJ2-3
CASSLRGSPEAFF	TGTGCCAGCAGCTTGCGGGGGAGTCCTGAAGCTTTCTTT	NA	NA	TRBV5-4	TRBJ1-1
CASSPWGTGSIQFF	TGTGCCAGCTCACCATGGGGAACAGGGTCTATACAGTTCTTC	NA	NA	TRBV18	TRBJ2-1
CSVPGPGATNEQFF	TGCAGCGTGCCCGGGCCAGGGGCTACCAATGAGCAGTTCTTC	NA	NA	TRBV29-1	TRBJ2-1
CAISEWGDYGYTF	TGTGCCATCAGTGAGTGGGGGGACTATGGCTACACCTTC	NA	NA	TRBV10-3	TRBJ1-2
CASSETRLKNEKLFF	TGTGCCAGCAGTGAGACGAGGTTGAAAAATGAAAAACTGTTTTTT	NA	NA	TRBV2	TRBJ1-4
CASSQGQGGRGNTIYF	TGCGCCAGCAGCCAAGGGCAGGGAGGTAGGGGAAACACCATATATTTT	few	NA	TRBV4-1	TRBJ1-3
CASSHPPGYTEAFF	TGTGCCAGCAGTCACCCCCCAGGGTACACTGAAGCTTTCTTT	NA	NA	TRBV6-5	TRBJ1-1
CSARDYEKLFF	TGCAGTGCTAGAGACTATGAAAAACTGTTTTTT	NA	NA	TRBV20-1	TRBJ1-4
CASSYSRNTGELFF	TGTGCCAGCAGTTACTCGAGGAACACCGGGGAGCTGTTTTTT	NA	NA	TRBV6-5	TRBJ2-2
CASSIGGPGQTTYEQYF	TGTGCCAGTAGTATAGGGGGACCGGGACAGACAACCTACGAGCAGTACTTC	NA	TRBD1	TRBV19	TRBJ2-7
CATSRVGGGGGNSYEQYF	TGTGCCACCAGCAGAGTAGGGGGCGGCGGGGGGAACTCCTACGAGCAGTACTTC	once	NA	TRBV15	TRBJ2-7
CASSPLPAVLRGGQYF	TGTGCCAGCTCACCACTACCAGCGGTCCTCAGAGGGGGGCAGTATTTT	NA	NA	TRBV18	TRBJ2-3
CASSPPGGVYGNTIYF	TGTGCCAGCAGCCCCCCGGGAGGGGTGTATGGAAACACCATATATTTT	few	NA	TRBV7-2	TRBJ1-3
CASSPPRQGPMNTEAFF	TGTGCCAGCAGCCCGCCCCGACAGGGGCCAATGAACACTGAAGCTTTCTTT	few	TRBD1	TRBV7-8	TRBJ1-1
CASGMSGSSGNTIYF	TGTGCCAGCGGAATGTCGGGGAGCTCTGGAAACACCATATATTTT	NA	NA	TRBV5-4	TRBJ1-3
CASSSSADRLIGNQPQHF	TGTGCCAGCAGCTCGAGCGCCGACCGACTAATCGGCAATCAGCCCCAGCATTTT	NA	NA	TRBV7-9	TRBJ1-5
CASLGRGRGRYGYTF	TGTGCCAGCCTCGGAAGAGGGAGGGGTCGCTATGGCTACACCTTC	few	NA	TRBV28	TRBJ1-2
CASRPTDYGYTF	TGCGCCAGCAGACCGACAGACTATGGCTACACCTTC	NA	NA	TRBV5-1	TRBJ1-2
CASSYTGQGSGYTF	TGTGCCAGCAGTTACACGGGACAGGGAAGCGGCTACACCTTC	many	TRBD1	TRBV6-5	TRBJ1-2
CASSTRLDYEQYF	TGTGCCAGCAGCACCCGACTGGACTACGAGCAGTACTTC	NA	NA	TRBV7-9	TRBJ2-7
CATSGTGVKGNYGYTF	TGTGCCACGTCCGGGACAGGGGTAAAGGGAAACTATGGCTACACCTTC	NA	TRBD1	TRBV24-1	TRBJ1-2
CASRSLAGGQSSYNEQFF	TGTGCCAGCAGGTCACTAGCGGGGGGGCAGAGCTCCTACAATGAGCAGTTCTTC	NA	TRBD2	TRBV5-5	TRBJ2-1
CASSLISGQFYQPQHF	TGTGCCAGCAGCTTAATCAGTGGTCAGTTCTATCAGCCCCAGCATTTT	NA	NA	TRBV7-8	TRBJ1-5
CATQGNTGELFF	TGTGCCACTCAGGGGAACACCGGGGAGCTGTTTTTT	NA	NA	TRBV6-5	TRBJ2-2
CASSIESGRGYGYTF	TGTGCCAGTAGTATAGAATCCGGACGGGGGTATGGCTACACCTTC	NA	NA	TRBV19	TRBJ1-2
CSVRGGTEAFF	TGCAGCGTCCGGGGAGGGACTGAAGCTTTCTTT	NA	NA	TRBV29-1	TRBJ1-1
CASSPQGARAFF	TGTGCCAGCAGTCCACAGGGGGCGAGGGCTTTCTTT	NA	TRBD1	TRBV2	TRBJ1-1
CASSRVYNEQFF	TGTGCCAGCTCTCGGGTCTACAATGAGCAGTTCTTC	NA	NA	TRBV28	TRBJ2-1
CASSAGLINSPLHF	TGTGCCAGTAGTGCGGGACTTATAAATTCACCCCTCCACTTT	NA	NA	TRBV19	TRBJ1-6
CAWSARQSNQPQHF	TGTGCCTGGAGTGCCCGACAGAGCAATCAGCCCCAGCATTTT	NA	NA	TRBV30	TRBJ1-5
CAWSEFGGTSNTGELFF	TGTGCCTGGAGTGAGTTCGGGGGGACTAGCAACACCGGGGAGCTGTTTTTT	NA	TRBD2	TRBV30	TRBJ2-2
CSVETGTGGSYNEQFF	TGCAGCGTTGAAACGGGGACAGGCGGTTCCTACAATGAGCAGTTCTTC	few	TRBD1	TRBV29-1	TRBJ2-1
CASSPPGQTAFF	TGTGCCAGCTCACCACCGGGACAAACGGCTTTCTTT	NA	NA	TRBV18	TRBJ1-1
CASSLSGGSYGYTF	TGTGCCAGCAGTTTATCTGGGGGGTCCTATGGCTACACCTTC	few	NA	TRBV27	TRBJ1-2
CASSPGLVGEGQPQHF	TGTGCCAGCAGCCCCGGACTCGTAGGGGAGGGGCAGCCCCAGCATTTT	NA	NA	TRBV7-2	TRBJ1-5
CASSFGTSGGETQYF	TGTGCCAGCAGCTTCGGGACTAGCGGGGGTGAGACCCAGTACTTC	NA	TRBD2	TRBV7-2	TRBJ2-5
CASRDRVGEQFF	TGTGCCAGCAGAGACAGGGTGGGTGAGCAGTTCTTC	NA	TRBD1	TRBV9	TRBJ2-1
CSASGMAGPTDTQYF	TGCAGTGCTAGTGGGATGGCAGGGCCCACAGATACGCAGTATTTT	NA	NA	TRBV20-1	TRBJ2-3
CSVSQGGNTEAFF	TGCAGTGTTAGTCAAGGGGGGAACACTGAAGCTTTCTTT	NA	NA	TRBV20-1	TRBJ1-1
CASSLKGWEAFF	TGTGCCAGCAGCTTAAAGGGGTGGGAAGCTTTCTTT	NA	NA	TRBV7-9	TRBJ1-1
CASSLNRGTTNEKLFF	TGTGCCAGCAGTTTAAACAGGGGCACAACTAATGAAAAACTGTTTTTT	NA	TRBD1	TRBV6-5	TRBJ1-4